Given below is one TCR beta chain in context. The data were produced by immunoSEQ multiplex PCR, yet TCRdb's version contains in-frame clones alone and is incomplete. Of about 15,000 clones in the sample, 80% are singletons; the top ten hold under 5.5%. This sample stems from a study of T cell repertoires in ileal Crohn's disease. The clonotype was recovered from an adult with Crohn's disease. The sequencing sample was made of ileal tissue.

CDR3 in DNA: TGTGCCAGCAGACCAGAGCGGGAGGCCAATGAGCAGTTCTTC. Translation gives CASRPEREANEQFF. The chain employs TRBV6-1 and TRBJ2-1; TRBD2 matches 9 bases. The J segment lost 6 bases and the V segment lost 6 bases, leaving 6 bases of the junction unmatched. In germline, CDR1 is MNHNS, CDR2 SASEGT. This CDR3 has 14 amino acids.